There are a few counts of the clone carrying this TCR beta chain. What it binds is not known. The source of the sample is a study of T-cell memory formation after mild COVID-19. V was clipped by 7 bases and J by 0 bases, with 10 bases between them. The CDR3 totals 14 residues. Study-level points and caveats: Mostly located in CM and EM were contracting CD4+ clones, with contracting CD8+ clones located in EMRA.

TCRdb reprocessed the 5' RACE reads with MiXCR, giving one entry per CDR3 protein. The table has hundreds of thousands of distinct CDR3 sequences, roughly 15% seen once; the top ten hold about a fifth. The sequence was obtained from a young man who had mild COVID-19 (a few samples of this study predate the infection). Cell type and time point are not known. The chain carries TRBV12-3 or TRBV12-4 and TRBJ1-3, with a weak D call TRBD1 (5 bases). Sequencing was performed on PBMCs or a T cell subset sorted from them (not recorded which). The CDR3 DNA sequence: TGTGCCAGCATCAAAGACAGCTCTGGAAACACCATATATTTT. It codes for CASIKDSSGNTIYF.